This T cell receptor beta chain came from a study of T cell responses to AZD1222 COVID-19 vaccine (dated by TCRdb to about 2021). A note on the overall study: A total of 233 trial participants underwent TCR sequencing, of whom about 200 had received two doses of AZD1222 and 26 had received two doses of the MenACWY control vaccine. Enrollment into the trials was organized by age into subgroups of 18-55, 56-69 and 70-plus years, and those subgroups contained roughly 150, 30 and 60 TCR-sequenced participants, respectively. Study-wide findings and limitations: After two AZD1222 doses, both the breadth and the depth of spike-specific TCRs were significantly higher than at day 0 and than in MenACWY recipients. Reportedly, almost half of the unique spike-specific TCRs recognized epitopes lying outside the regions that are mutated in the B.1.351 and B.1.1.7 variants. Participants were mostly white British, with more females than males. The authors suggested clonal diversity may have been underestimated. Conclusions about previously exposed vaccinees were limited because only 5 or 6 AZD1222 recipients were SARS-CoV-2 seropositive at baseline. Because no day 14 peak-response samples were available, the repertoires could be characterized only after the peak T cell response. The 56-69-year group was small, and its depth increase did not reach significance, likely because of low power. CD4 TCRs associated with the vaccine covered the entire spike protein, and the dominant responses were in regions 160-218 and 743-854.

The time point label, read with the paper, signifies: about 28 days (+/-7) after the second vaccine dose. Because spike-specific TCR depth and breadth did not differ between the two schedules, AZD1222 recipients who got a second dose at roughly 4 weeks were pooled with those who got a second dose at roughly 12 weeks. The vaccinee samples were drawn from two UK trials, COV001 and COV002, one of which was a single-blind randomized controlled phase 2/3 trial testing AZD1222 (ChAdOx1 nCoV-19) in healthy adults. For TCRbeta chain sequencing, PBMC samples were collected from trial participants at day 0 and at day 28 after the second dose. This clone has only one observation. Its target antigen remains unknown. No base-level quality is on record; no much larger clone is a single base apart. The CDR3 regions of human TCRbeta chains were subjected to immunosequencing. In the authors' own workflow: TCRs in the repertoires were compared against a reference library of SARS-CoV-2-specific TCRs that had been generated with the MIRA antigen-specificity platform. Breadth was defined as the fraction of unique TCRs that were SARS-CoV-2-associated, and depth was defined as the fraction of total T cells that were SARS-CoV-2-associated. Using the MIRA data, each spike-specific TCR was mapped to the spike region that the TCR reacts to and placed in a CD4 or CD8 class. Log10-transformed breadth and depth values were compared by one-way ANOVA with Sidak's multiple comparisons tests. What TCRdb holds here is the immuneACCESS table cut down to in-frame rearrangements. Part of the clones is not present; checked against another copy, under half of the missing clones reflect an unresolved V gene, and the others are unexplained. V and J calls and clone size are as listed in that table; D and trimming were resolved from the DNA. This sample comprises roughly 140,000 clones, roughly 90% of them detected only once. The leading ten clones occupy 2.5% to 4% of the sample.

The receptor's source is an adult who received the AZD1222 COVID-19 vaccine. Sequencing used peripheral blood, obtained 28 days after the second AZD1222 dose.

CDR3 protein: CASAGLADDNEQFF. The DNA is as follows: TGCGCCAGCGCGGGACTAGCCGACGACAATGAGCAGTTCTTC. The chain uses TRBV4-1 and TRBJ2-1, with TRBD2 identical over 9 junction bases. Unmatched junction bases come to 7, with V trimmed by 8 bases and J by 5 bases. The CDR3 covers 14 residues, taking in both the cysteine and the phenylalanine. Only the CDR3 region is kept as DNA, spanning 42 bases read in frame from base 1. CDR1 and CDR2 (MGHRA, YSYEKL) derive from the germline V gene.